These 25 T cell receptor beta chains originate from one sample sequenced in a study of technical replicates of blood from a few donors. The protocol was immunoSEQ multiplex PCR, while the TCRdb copy is restricted to in-frame clones and leaves out a portion. The table shows about 69,000 clones, with around nine tenths occurring only once. The material sequenced was PBMCs. Receptor source: a human donor in good health. Some clones in this sample may be carry-over from other donors' samples.

As regards this clone: The same CDR3 can be traced to other DNA sequences in this sample. V usage is TRBV7-3 and J usage is TRBJ2-1; D perhaps matches TRBD1 (6 bases). Deletions cut 6 bases from V and 0 bases from J, with 12 bases between. Germline CDR1 and CDR2: SGHTA and FQGTGA. The length of the CDR3 is 15 residues. CDR3 loop: CASSPDRSSYNEQFF. CDR3 in DNA: TGTGCCAGCAGTCCCGACAGGAGCTCCTACAATGAGCAGTTCTTC.

The genes are TRBV7-9 and TRBJ2-2; D is ambiguous. The germline V gene has CDR1 SEHNR and CDR2 FQNEAQ (reference sequence). The CDR3 covers 16 residues. The germline V and J ends were trimmed by 1 base and 2 bases, with 11 bases remaining between them. This CDR3 reads CASSLGRSGNTGELFF. CDR3 sequence (DNA): TGTGCCAGCAGCTTAGGAAGGTCAGGAAACACCGGGGAGCTGTTTTTT. The whole variable domain, filled in from reference TRBV7-9 and TRBJ2-2, reads DTGVSQNPRHKITKRGQNVTFRCDPISEHNRLYWYRQTLGQGPEFLTYFQNEAQLEKSRLLSDRFSAERPKGSFSTLEIQRTEQGDSAMYLCASSLGRSGNTGELFFGEGSRLTVL.

This chain connects TRBV11-3 to TRBJ2-7; 9 bases align to TRBD2. CDR1 is SGHNT, CDR2 YENEEA, per germline. This CDR3 region has 16 residues. V shed 1 base and J 2 bases; nucleotides not matched to a gene: 6. The CDR3 DNA sequence: TGTGCCAGCAGCTTAGTGGGACTAGCTTTCACCTACGAGCAGTACTTC. Its protein product is CASSLVGLAFTYEQYF.

This chain connects TRBV6-1 to TRBJ2-1; 7 positions agree with TRBD2. Germline values: CDR1 MNHNS, CDR2 SASEGT. CDR3 size: 14 residues. The V and J ends lost 1 base and 9 bases, in that order; junction bases with no gene match: 6. CDR3 sequence: CASSEGGRAIEQFF. The DNA of the CDR3 is TGTGCCAGCAGTGAAGGTGGGAGGGCTATTGAGCAGTTCTTC.

This chain links TRBV5-1 with TRBJ1-2; D is undetermined. The germline CDR1 and CDR2 sequences are SGHRS and YFSETQ. V lost 3 bases and J 5 bases, leaving 11 bases between the germline ends. This CDR3 has 13 residues. The CDR3 DNA is TGCGCCAGCAGCTCAACCGGGATATATGGCTACACCTTC. This gives the protein CASSSTGIYGYTF.

This chain connects TRBV5-1 to TRBJ2-7; TRBD2 matches 9 bases. CDR1 is SGHRS, CDR2 YFSETQ, per germline. The CDR3 is 15 amino acids. V dropped 1 base and J dropped 2; count of bases not matched to a gene: 4. This chain's CDR3 is CASSLIGGRAYEQYF. As DNA, the CDR3 is TGCGCCAGCAGCTTGATTGGCGGGAGGGCCTACGAGCAGTACTTC.

The chain couples TRBV7-3 to TRBJ2-3; 7 bases are shared with TRBD2. The CDR3 runs 18 residues. Trimming cost V 3 bases and J 0 bases; bases outside gene matches: 12. CDR1 is SGHTA, CDR2 FQGTGA, per germline. The CDR3 sequence is CASSFQRGKSLSTDTQYF. The CDR3 DNA reads TGTGCCAGCAGCTTTCAGCGGGGAAAATCCCTTAGCACAGATACGCAGTATTTT.

The CDR3 sequence: CAWATEGARRTEAFF. The CDR3 region has the DNA TGTGCCTGGGCTACTGAGGGGGCGCGGAGGACTGAAGCTTTCTTT. V and J are TRBV30 and TRBJ1-1; TRBD1 agrees at 7 bases. After removal of 5 bases from V and 5 bases from J, the junction contained 14 bases not matched to a gene. The CDR3 loop spans 15 amino acids. Germline V gene sequence: CDR1 GTSNPN, CDR2 SVGIG (reference sequence).

CDR3 region: CASSQARLQGRRDGYTF. Here the CDR3 DNA reads TGCGCCAGCAGCCAAGCTCGGTTGCAGGGGCGACGGGATGGCTACACCTTC. The V gene is TRBV4-1, the J gene TRBJ1-2; D possibly corresponds to TRBD1 (6 bases). Deletions cut 1 base from V and 6 bases from J, with 21 bases between. Germline V gene lookup returns CDR1 MGHRA and CDR2 YSYEKL. This CDR3 has 17 amino acids.

This clone was counted a few times. V and J are TRBV7-9 and TRBJ1-6; the D gene is possibly TRBD1 (5 bases). Germline-derived CDR1 and CDR2 are SEHNR and FQNEAQ (reference sequence). V lost 8 bases to trimming and J lost 8 bases, with 10 bases between them. The CDR3 spans 12 residues. CDR3 coding DNA: TGTGCCAGCTCCGGGGGTGATTCACCCCTCCACTTT. Its translation is CASSGGDSPLHF.

This chain uses TRBV4-1 with TRBJ2-2, with D possibly matching TRBD2 (5 bases). CDR1 MGHRA and CDR2 YSYEKL come from the germline V gene. The CDR3 totals 16 residues. V was pared by 2 bases and J by 1 base, with 11 bases between. The CDR3 loop is CASSQSPSGNTGELFF. CDR3 in DNA: TGCGCCAGCAGCCAATCCCCAAGCGGGAACACCGGGGAGCTGTTTTTT.

The chain uses TRBV19 and TRBJ2-5; D possibly corresponds to TRBD2 (5 bases). The length of the CDR3 is 15 residues. Germline CDR1 LNHDA, CDR2 SQIVND (reference sequence). The ends were cut back, 2 bases at V and 0 bases at J, with 10 bases in the middle. The CDR3 reads CASSISGGNQETQYF. CDR3 in DNA: TGTGCCAGTAGTATAAGCGGAGGAAACCAAGAGACCCAGTACTTC.

The V call is TRBV7-9, the J call TRBJ2-1; perhaps TRBD2 as D (6 bases). The CDR3 contains 14 residues. The germline gives CDR1 SEHNR, CDR2 FQNEAQ (reference sequence). V was shortened by 3 bases and J by 6 bases, with 12 bases between the two germline ends. The CDR3 sequence is CASSLPSATNEQFF. The CDR3 DNA reads as TGTGCCAGCAGCTTGCCTAGCGCGACCAATGAGCAGTTCTTC.

V is TRBV19 and J is TRBJ1-1, with D unresolved. V shed 7 bases and J shed 1 base, with 10 bases lying between them. This CDR3 comprises 13 residues. CDR1 and CDR2 (germline): LNHDA, SQIVND (reference sequence). The CDR3 loop reads CASIRERNTEAFF. For the CDR3, the DNA is TGTGCCAGTATACGGGAAAGGAACACTGAAGCTTTCTTT.

The rearrangement joins TRBV19 to TRBJ1-2; D possibly corresponds to TRBD1 (6 bases). The CDR3 sequence is 16 residues long. Trimming removed 5 bases from V and 0 bases from J, with 16 bases in between. Germline lookup yields CDR1 LNHDA and CDR2 SQIVND (reference sequence). The CDR3 region has the DNA TGTGCCAGTAGTCTCGCCGCCGGACAGCCTAACTATGGCTACACCTTC. Its translation is CASSLAAGQPNYGYTF. The full variable domain, with the rest looked up from reference TRBV19 and TRBJ1-2, is DGGITQSPKYLFRKEGQNVTLSCEQNLNHDAMYWYRQDPGQGLRLIYYSQIVNDFQKGDIAEGYSVSREKKESFPLTVTSAQKNPTAFYLCASSLAAGQPNYGYTFGSGTRLTVV.

The chain uses TRBV9 and TRBJ2-2, with unresolved D. CDR1 and CDR2 (germline): SGDLS, YYNGEE. The CDR3 is 13 residues long. The V gene lost 4 bases and the J gene lost 7 bases, with 11 bases spanning the gap. Written as DNA, the CDR3 is TGTGCCAGCAGCACCGACTTTGGCGGGGAGCTGTTTTTT. It translates to CASSTDFGGELFF.

V is TRBV5-1 and J is TRBJ2-3; 7 nucleotides align to TRBD1. J gave up 2 bases and V 0 bases, and 3 bases lay outside the gene matches. This CDR3 is 15 amino acids long. Germline V gene sequence: CDR1 SGHRS, CDR2 YFSETQ. The CDR3 region has the DNA TGCGCCAGCAGCTTGGCTGACAGGGACACAGATACGCAGTATTTT. It codes for CASSLADRDTDTQYF.

This clone occurred a few times. The chain joins TRBV6-5 to TRBJ2-7, with 9 nucleotides matching TRBD1. The germline V gene encodes CDR1 MNHEY and CDR2 SVGAGI. J lost 4 bases, V lost 2 bases, and 6 bases had no gene match. The CDR3 extends over 15 amino acids. CDR3 protein: CASSYGQGRLYEQYF. DNA of the CDR3: TGTGCCAGCAGTTACGGACAGGGGAGACTATACGAGCAGTACTTC.

This clone occurred once. The chain couples TRBV5-6 to TRBJ2-1; 9 bases line up with TRBD2. With V trimmed by 1 base and J by 8 bases, 7 bases remained unmatched. Germline V lookup: CDR1 SGHDT, CDR2 YYEEEE. The CDR3 length is 15 residues. CDR3 nucleotides: TGTGCCAGCAGCTTGTTGCGGGGGGGCCTGGATGAGCAGTTCTTC. This translates into CASSLLRGGLDEQFF.

This sequence joins TRBV4-1 and TRBJ2-1, with unresolved D. Germline CDR1 is MGHRA and CDR2 is YSYEKL. V lost 1 base, J lost 8 bases, and 18 bases lay in between. This CDR3 has 16 amino acids. The DNA of the CDR3 is TGCGCCAGCAGCCAAGTTGGTTTGGTAGTCTCCGATGAGCAGTTCTTC. Protein product: CASSQVGLVVSDEQFF.

This CDR3 reads CASSFPGVGGEKLFF. CDR3 DNA: TGTGCCAGCAGCTTCCCAGGGGTCGGTGGAGAAAAACTGTTTTTT. The rearrangement joins TRBV7-2 to TRBJ1-4; D is perhaps TRBD1 (6 bases). Trimming stripped 3 bases from V and 8 bases from J, with 16 bases between. The CDR3 totals 15 residues. The germline V gene has CDR1 SGHTA and CDR2 FQGNSA. Full variable domain (rest looked up from reference TRBV7-2 and TRBJ1-4): GAGVSQSPSNKVTEKGKDVELRCDPISGHTALYWYRQSLGQGLEFLIYFQGNSAPDKSGLPSDRFSAERTGGSVSTLTIQRTQQEDSAVYLCASSFPGVGGEKLFFGSGTQLSVL.

This chain uses TRBV4-3 with TRBJ2-2; TRBD1 matches at 11 bases. CDR3 size: 15 residues. Germline V CDR1 and CDR2: LGHNA, YSLEER. The junction had 5 bases not matched to a gene; V was cut back by 5 bases and J by 6 bases. The CDR3 here is CASSLDRGLAGELFF. The CDR3, as DNA: TGCGCCAGCAGCTTGGACAGGGGGCTCGCCGGGGAGCTGTTTTTT.

The J gene is TRBJ2-3, the V gene TRBV6-5, with 12 bases identical to TRBD2. The CDR3 contains 15 residues. Germline CDR1 reads MNHEY; CDR2 reads SVGAGI. With V trimmed by 6 bases and J by 7 bases, 8 bases remained unmatched. CDR3 bases: TGTGCCAGCAGGACTAGCGGGGGTCTTGGAAATACGCAGTATTTT. It yields the protein CASRTSGGLGNTQYF.

The gene calls are TRBV5-3 and TRBJ1-6, with 11 positions matching TRBD1. TRBV5-3 is assigned to the ORF class and has an uncertain function. The trim removed 3 bases at V and 9 bases at J, leaving 17 bases unmatched. The CDR3 loop spans 19 amino acids. Written as DNA, the CDR3 is TGTGCCAGAAGCTCCCGAGGGACAGGGGGAAGAGTTTTCGGTTCACCCCTCCACTTT. Translated: CARSSRGTGGRVFGSPLHF.

This chain connects TRBV10-3 to TRBJ2-5; TRBD2 aligns across 10 bases. The germline CDR1 and CDR2 sequences are ENHRY and SYGVKD. The trim removed 10 bases at V and 5 bases at J, leaving 13 bases unmatched. The CDR3 is made up of 15 amino acids. CDR3 loop: CATLGLAGEGETQYF. DNA for the CDR3: TGTGCCACCCTGGGGCTAGCGGGAGAAGGGGAGACCCAGTACTTC.